This T cell receptor beta chain originates from a study of shared clonotypes between healthy human individuals. In the study overall: There were three CD4 naive, three CD4 memory, two CD8 naive and one CD8 memory plates per donor. Study-level findings and limits: Estimated richness was generally greater in naive than memory subsets.

CD45RO-negative cells were positively selected for CCR7, leaving out terminally differentiated effector memory CD45RA+ cells. With respect to this clone: The antigen is undetermined.

From germline, CDR1 is SGDLS and CDR2 YYNGEE. The CDR3 consists of 14 residues. With 5 bases clipped from V and 6 bases from J, the junction kept 5 bases outside the gene matches. Assay: immunoSEQ multiplex PCR; the TCRdb copy retains only in-frame clones and omits some. Of 450,000 to 700,000 clones listed, nearly 97% were seen once; the top ten hold around 0.11%. This TCR was sampled from a woman aged 25-40 years in good health. The V gene is TRBV9, the J gene TRBJ2-1; 10 bases agree with TRBD1. Specimen: naive CD8+ T cells sorted from blood. As DNA, the CDR3 is TGTGCCAGCAGACAATGGACAGGGGGCAATGAGCAGTTCTTC. This gives the protein CASRQWTGGNEQFF.